The 11 T cell receptor beta chains below come from one sample, sequenced in a study of technical replicates of blood from a few donors. Assay: immunoSEQ multiplex PCR; the TCRdb copy retains only in-frame clones and omits some. The table shows around 72,000 clones, with 98% occurring only once. The sequenced sample consisted of T cells isolated from PBMCs. The receptors come from a human donor in good health.

Only one count was recorded for this clone. V is TRBV6-5 and J is TRBJ2-7, with 11 bases aligning to TRBD2. The trim removed 6 bases at V and 0 bases at J, leaving 7 bases unmatched. In germline, CDR1 is MNHEY, CDR2 SVGAGI. The CDR3 covers 16 residues. As DNA, the CDR3 is TGTGCCAGCAGGTACGGGACTAGCGGCAGCTCCTACGAGCAGTACTTC. This codes for CASRYGTSGSSYEQYF.

This chain uses TRBV28 with TRBJ2-7; D is undetermined. In germline, CDR1 is MDHEN, CDR2 SYDVKM. Trimming left V 5 bases short and J 6 bases short, with 20 bases between. This CDR3 has 15 amino acids. The CDR3 sequence: CASSSRPRNHLEQYF. DNA of the CDR3: TGTGCCAGCAGTAGTAGGCCGCGGAACCACCTCGAGCAGTACTTC. Filled out from reference TRBV28 and TRBJ2-7, the complete variable domain reads DVKVTQSSRYLVKRTGEKVFLECVQDMDHENMFWYRQDPGLGLRLIYFSYDVKMKEKGDIPEGYSVSREKKERFSLILESASTNQTSMYLCASSSRPRNHLEQYFGPGTRLTVT.

The V gene is TRBV2, the J gene TRBJ1-3; D perhaps matches TRBD1 (5 bases). The germline V and J ends were trimmed by 2 bases and 0 bases, with 8 bases remaining between them. CDR1 and CDR2 (germline): SNHLY, FYNNEI. CDR3 length: 15 amino acids. The CDR3 nucleotides read TGTGCCAGCAGTGAACACAGGAGCTCTGGAAACACCATATATTTT. Translated: CASSEHRSSGNTIYF.

The CDR3 DNA is TGTGCCAGCAGTTTATCTCCGGGAGGCAGCACAGATACGCAGTATTTT. Translation gives CASSLSPGGSTDTQYF. The V and J genes are TRBV27 and TRBJ2-3; 7 positions match TRBD2. The junction had 3 bases not matched to a gene; V was cut back by 0 bases and J by 0 bases. Germline-derived CDR1 and CDR2 are MNHEY and SMNVEV (reference sequence). The length of the CDR3 is 16 residues.

The chain combines TRBV9 with TRBJ2-1; 9 nucleotides match TRBD2. The CDR3 sequence is 12 residues long. Per germline, CDR1 SGDLS and CDR2 YYNGEE. J lost 9 bases, V lost 3 bases, and 1 base had no gene match. The CDR3 is CASSASGVEQFF. The CDR3 DNA reads TGTGCCAGCAGCGCTAGCGGGGTTGAGCAGTTCTTC.

This chain links TRBV25-1 with TRBJ2-2, with 8 positions matching TRBD1. V was pared by 4 bases and J by 5 bases, with 9 bases of the junction left unmatched. Germline CDR1 MGHDK, CDR2 SYGVNS. This CDR3 spans 16 amino acids. The DNA of the CDR3 is TGTGCCAGCAGTGTTCTCGGACAGGGTATGACCGGGGAGCTGTTTTTT. This encodes CASSVLGQGMTGELFF.

This chain's CDR3 is CASSSYRAEQYF. In nucleotides, the CDR3 is TGTGCCAGCAGCTCATACAGGGCCGAGCAGTACTTC. The chain combines TRBV7-2 with TRBJ2-7; TRBD1 might be the D (6 bases). This CDR3 is built from 12 residues. The germline CDR1 and CDR2 sequences are SGHTA and FQGNSA. Trimming stripped 4 bases from V and 6 bases from J, with 10 bases between.

This clone was detected once. The DNA of the CDR3 is TGTGCCAGCTCATTGCCAGGGTCGGCTGGTACTGAAGCTTTCTTT. It specifies CASSLPGSAGTEAFF. The rearrangement joins TRBV18 to TRBJ1-1, with D perhaps matching TRBD1 (5 bases). The V end was cut by 5 bases, the J end by 5 bases, with 18 bases between. This CDR3 has 15 amino acids. The germline CDR1 and CDR2 sequences are KGHSH and LQKENI.

This clone has only one observation. CDR3 loop: CASTEQGDQPQHF. The CDR3 bases are TGTGCCAGCACCGAACAAGGGGATCAGCCCCAGCATTTT. The V gene is TRBV7-2, the J gene TRBJ1-5, with D possibly being TRBD1 (5 bases). Trimming took off 7 bases at V and 5 bases at J, with 12 bases between the two ends. This CDR3 is 13 amino acids long. Looked up from germline, CDR1 is SGHTA and CDR2 is FQGNSA.

The V gene is TRBV6-6, the J gene TRBJ1-2; D is possibly TRBD1 (5 bases). Looked up from germline, CDR1 is MNHNY and CDR2 is SVGAGI (reference sequence). V was clipped by 0 bases and J by 5 bases, with 10 bases between them. The CDR3 is 14 amino acids. CDR3 protein: CASSYSSGYYGYTF. The CDR3 DNA is TGTGCCAGCAGTTACTCGTCAGGGTATTATGGCTACACCTTC.

The CDR3: CSVDTSGSQETQYF. The CDR3 nucleotides are TGCAGCGTTGATACTAGCGGGAGCCAAGAGACCCAGTACTTC. The V gene is TRBV29-1, the J gene TRBJ2-5; TRBD2 agrees at 11 bases. J lost 1 base, V lost 3 bases, and 1 base had no gene match. This CDR3 contains 14 residues. Germline V gene data show CDR1 as SQVTM and CDR2 as ANQGSEA.